These 32 T cell receptor beta chains came from one sample sequenced in a study of T-cell reconstitution after alpha-beta-depleted transplantation in children. Preparation of the TCRbeta library used unique molecular identifiers. TCRdb called the PCR reads again in MiXCR, with one record for every CDR3 protein. Of under 250,000 distinct CDR3 sequences in the sample, 24% were seen once. Sample: PBMCs, mostly from graft donor cells, taken 360 days after TCRalphabeta/CD19-depleted stem cell transplant. The origin of the receptors is a female patient aged 2 to 10 who had a stem cell transplant for congenital amegakaryocytic thrombocytopenia, so the T cells may come from the graft donor.

The chain has TRBV9 and TRBJ2-7, with D perhaps assigned TRBD1 or TRBD2 (5 bases each). The V and J ends lost 0 bases and 7 bases respectively, with 20 bases between them. The germline V gene has CDR1 SGDLS and CDR2 YYNGEE. The CDR3 totals 16 residues. The CDR3 region is CASSVEGSRRWEEQYF. Written as DNA, the CDR3 is TGTGCCAGCAGCGTAGAGGGGTCGCGGAGGTGGGAAGAGCAGTACTTC.

The chain links TRBV29-1 to TRBJ2-3; maybe TRBD2 (5 bases). Germline loops: CDR1 SQVTM, CDR2 ANQGSEA. V lost 3 bases and J lost 4, with 8 bases in between. The CDR3 extends over 12 amino acids. CDR3 in DNA: TGCAGCGTTGACTCCGGGGCAGATACGCAGTATTTT. Amino acid sequence: CSVDSGADTQYF.

The chain links TRBV7-9 to TRBJ2-7, with no clear D. The CDR3 is 13 residues long. Per the germline V gene, CDR1 is SEHNR and CDR2 is FQNEAQ (reference sequence). V lost 5 bases to trimming and J lost 4 bases, with 12 bases between them. The CDR3 DNA reads TGTGCCAGCAGCCCGGGTCACAGATACGAGCAGTACTTC. Amino acids: CASSPGHRYEQYF.

This clonotype was detected many times. The DNA of the CDR3 is TGTGCCATCAGTGAGGATATCGGTAGCAAGCCCCAGCATTTT. This sequence encodes CAISEDIGSKPQHF. The chain recombines TRBV10-3 with TRBJ1-5, with no clear D. Trimming stripped 2 bases from V and 8 bases from J, with 13 bases between. Germline lookup yields CDR1 ENHRY and CDR2 SYGVKD. The CDR3 loop spans 14 amino acids.

This clonotype came up many times. The chain links TRBV12-3 or TRBV12-4 to TRBJ1-5; maybe TRBD1 (5 bases). The length of the CDR3 is 12 residues. With 7 bases removed from V and 7 bases from J, the gap between germline ends came to 11 bases. The CDR3 DNA reads as TGTGCCAGCACCCAAGCAGGGCAGCCCCAGCATTTT. Residues: CASTQAGQPQHF.

V usage is TRBV4-1 and J usage is TRBJ2-7; D is perhaps TRBD1 (6 bases). Trimming took off 1 base at V and 4 bases at J, with 14 bases between the two ends. This CDR3 region has 15 residues. Germline CDR1 MGHRA, CDR2 YSYEKL. The CDR3 region has the DNA TGCGCCAGCAGCCAAGTGGCAGGGGTTGAGTACGAGCAGTACTTC. Its protein product is CASSQVAGVEYEQYF.

The V call is TRBV12-3 or TRBV12-4, the J call TRBJ2-2; D might be TRBD1 (6 bases). The CDR3 loop spans 14 amino acids. V lost 1 base, J lost 7 bases, and 10 bases lay in between. Here the CDR3 DNA reads TGTGCCAGCAGTTTAGGGGGGCAGGTCGGGGAGCTGTTTTTT. It yields the protein CASSLGGQVGELFF.

In this sample, this clonotype turned up a few times. The chain links TRBV28 to TRBJ2-6; 9 bases are a match to TRBD1. Unmatched junction bases numbered 9, after V lost 6 bases and J lost 0 bases. CDR1 and CDR2 (germline): MDHEN, SYDVKM. The CDR3 spans 18 residues. The CDR3 bases are TGTGCCAGCAGCAGTGAGGACAGGGGAGGCTCTGGGGCCAACGTCCTGACTTTC. Translating it yields CASSSEDRGGSGANVLTF.

In this sample, this clonotype turned up a few times. The chain is built from TRBV29-1 and TRBJ2-5, with D perhaps matching TRBD2 (5 bases). CDR1 is SQVTM, CDR2 ANQGSEA, per germline. V was trimmed by 8 bases and J by 0 bases, leaving 7 bases between them. The CDR3 has 11 residues. CDR3 region: CSSGNQETQYF. The CDR3 DNA sequence: TGCAGCTCGGGAAACCAAGAGACCCAGTACTTC.

This clonotype was observed a few times. The rearrangement links TRBV9 to TRBJ2-2; D gene unclear. The CDR3 has 12 amino acids. V was cut by 4 bases and J by 5 bases, with 6 bases left in between. Germline assignment: CDR1 SGDLS and CDR2 YYNGEE. The CDR3 sequence is CASSSQTGELFF. The CDR3, as DNA: TGTGCCAGCAGCTCTCAAACCGGGGAGCTGTTTTTT.

The gene calls are TRBV7-6 and TRBJ2-5; D may be TRBD1 (6 bases). Trimming removed 1 base from V and 2 bases from J, with 14 bases in between. This CDR3 contains 16 residues. CDR1 SGHVS and CDR2 FNYEAQ come from the germline V gene. The CDR3 DNA reads TGTGCCAGCAGCTTAGAAGTTAGTAGGGGGCAAGAGACCCAGTACTTC. This translates into CASSLEVSRGQETQYF.

This chain links TRBV9 with TRBJ2-2; the D gene is possibly TRBD2 (6 bases). The germline gives CDR1 SGDLS, CDR2 YYNGEE. V lost 3 bases and J lost 7, with 13 bases in between. The CDR3 has 14 residues. The chain's CDR3 is CASSAPRGSGELFF. Here the CDR3 DNA reads TGTGCCAGCAGCGCCCCTCGGGGGAGCGGGGAGCTGTTTTTT.

V is TRBV12-3 or TRBV12-4 and J is TRBJ1-5; TRBD1 is a possible D gene (5 bases). CDR3 size: 16 residues. The V end lost 6 bases, the J end lost 3 bases, and 18 bases lay between the germline ends. The CDR3 DNA reads TGTGCCAGCAGGCGGGGGGATTTGAGTACCAATCAGCCCCAGCATTTT. This gives the protein CASRRGDLSTNQPQHF.

The chain has TRBV30 and TRBJ2-7; TRBD2 is a possible D gene (6 bases). This CDR3 contains 12 residues. Germline V gives CDR1 GTSNPN, CDR2 SVGIG (reference sequence). V was pared by 8 bases and J by 3 bases, with 14 bases between. The CDR3 loop is CALRGRGYEQYF. DNA of the CDR3: TGTGCCCTGCGGGGAAGGGGCTACGAGCAGTACTTC.

This clonotype showed up just a few times. The genes are TRBV3-1 and TRBJ2-7; D is uncertain. The ends were cut back, 4 bases at V and 4 bases at J, with 11 bases in the middle. This CDR3 is built from 13 residues. CDR1 and CDR2 (germline): LGHDT, YNNKEL (reference sequence). The CDR3: CASSPQTAYEQYF. The CDR3 coding sequence is TGTGCCAGCAGCCCACAGACCGCTTACGAGCAGTACTTC.

Regarding this clonotype: This may be a read error, as it is one base from a much larger clone. The rearrangement joins TRBV6-5 to TRBJ2-1; tentatively, D is TRBD2 (5 bases). The CDR3 spans 16 residues. CDR1 MNHEY and CDR2 SVGAGI come from the germline V gene. Trimming cost V 2 bases and J 6 bases, with 17 bases left between them. The chain's CDR3 is CASSYPTIQVPNEQFF. CDR3 nucleotides: TGTGCCAGCAGTTACCCGACTATCCAGGTCCCCAATGAGCAGTTCTTC.

The chain links TRBV7-9 to TRBJ1-2; 10 bases are shared with TRBD1. This CDR3 has 16 amino acids. Germline CDR1 and CDR2: SEHNR and FQNEAQ (reference sequence). The trim removed 4 bases at V and 4 bases at J, leaving 9 bases unmatched. Here the CDR3 DNA reads TGTGCCAGCAGCTCCAGAAGGGACAGGGGTAGCTATGGCTACACCTTC. It codes for CASSSRRDRGSYGYTF.

The genes are TRBV20-1 and TRBJ2-5, with D tentatively TRBD2 (5 bases). CDR1 and CDR2 from the germline V gene are DFQATT and SNEGSKA (reference sequence). Between the trimmed V and J ends, which lost 6 bases and 1 base, there was a span of 18 bases. The CDR3 is made up of 15 amino acids. In DNA, the CDR3 is TGCAGTGCCGCCCCCCCGCGCCGGGGCCAAGAGACCCAGTACTTC. This sequence encodes CSAAPPRRGQETQYF.

This clonotype was seen only a few times. CDR3 bases: TGTGCCATCAAAGAGCCGGGACAGGGGGCTTTCGCGAACACCGGGGAGCTGTTTTTT. Amino acid sequence: CAIKEPGQGAFANTGELFF. V is TRBV10-3 and J is TRBJ2-2; TRBD1 aligns across 12 bases. Trimming removed 7 bases from V and 0 bases from J; junction bases left unmatched: 12. The CDR3 consists of 19 residues. Germline V gives CDR1 ENHRY, CDR2 SYGVKD.

This rearrangement joins TRBV7-2 to TRBJ1-6; no clear D. Germline lookup yields CDR1 SGHTA and CDR2 FQGNSA. Trimming took off 5 bases at V and 10 bases at J, with 18 bases between the two ends. The CDR3 consists of 15 residues. The CDR3 DNA follows: TGTGCCAGCAGCACGCGGGGAGGGATCAGCTCACCCCTCCACTTT. Amino acids: CASSTRGGISSPLHF. The entire variable domain, with the rest obtained from reference TRBV7-2 and TRBJ1-6, is as follows: GAGVSQSPSNKVTEKGKDVELRCDPISGHTALYWYRQSLGQGLEFLIYFQGNSAPDKSGLPSDRFSAERTGGSVSTLTIQRTQQEDSAVYLCASSTRGGISSPLHFGNGTRLTVT.

V and J are TRBV5-6 and TRBJ2-7; D is possibly TRBD2 (6 bases). The V and J ends lost 0 bases and 6 bases respectively, with 13 bases between them. CDR3 length: 14 amino acids. Germline CDR1 SGHDT, CDR2 YYEEEE. The CDR3 reads CASSLVGGRVEQYF. Written as DNA, the CDR3 is TGTGCCAGCAGCTTGGTGGGAGGACGCGTCGAGCAGTACTTC.

This clonotype appeared a few times. This sequence joins TRBV11-2 and TRBJ2-1; tentative D call: TRBD2 (6 bases). Per the germline V gene, CDR1 is SGHAT and CDR2 is FQNNGV. Trimming shortened V by 0 bases and J by 2 bases, and 11 bases separated the two germline ends. The CDR3 has 16 amino acids. The CDR3 DNA is TGTGCCAGCAGCTTAGATCTCGGAGGGGCCTACAATGAGCAGTTCTTC. This sequence encodes CASSLDLGGAYNEQFF.

In the case of this clonotype: At one of its ends the junction is not consistent with the germline gene, which may arise from a read error. The gene calls are TRBV27 and TRBJ2-5, with 7 bases identical to TRBD2. The CDR3 consists of 13 residues. Germline V CDR1 and CDR2: MNHEY, SMNVEV (reference sequence). The CDR3 sequence: CASSPSGGGNQHF. In nucleotides, the CDR3 is TGTGCCAGCAGTCCTTCGGGGGGTGGGAATCAGCACTTC.

The V gene is TRBV11-2, the J gene TRBJ1-1; D possibly corresponds to TRBD1 (5 bases). CDR1 is SGHAT, CDR2 FQNNGV, per germline. The CDR3 extends over 17 amino acids. V was pared by 5 bases and J by 2 bases, with 21 bases between. CDR3 DNA sequence: TGTGCCAGCAGCATGGGACGACTGGGAGAGGGAAACACTGAAGCTTTCTTT. Its protein is CASSMGRLGEGNTEAFF.

This clonotype was found a few times. The chain carries TRBV6-5 and TRBJ2-3; 9 nucleotides match TRBD2. After removal of 6 bases from V and 3 bases from J, the junction contained 16 bases not matched to a gene. The CDR3 runs 18 residues. Germline values: CDR1 MNHEY, CDR2 SVGAGI. The CDR3 sequence: CASRSLSGRGDQTDTQYF. DNA for the CDR3: TGTGCCAGCAGAAGCCTTAGCGGGAGAGGGGACCAGACAGATACGCAGTATTTT.

This clonotype turned up a few times. The genes are TRBV6-5 and TRBJ1-1; D gene ambiguous. CDR1 MNHEY and CDR2 SVGAGI come from the germline V gene. The CDR3 is made up of 12 amino acids. V lost 5 bases, J lost 7 bases, and 11 bases lay in between. CDR3 residues: CASSMGRDEAFF. For the CDR3, the DNA is TGTGCCAGCAGTATGGGAAGGGATGAAGCTTTCTTT.

This chain connects TRBV6-1 to TRBJ2-1, with TRBD2 matching over 7 bases. The V and J ends lost 5 bases and 5 bases, in that order; junction bases with no gene match: 12. This CDR3 is 16 amino acids long. Germline V gene data show CDR1 as MNHNS and CDR2 as SASEGT. The CDR3 bases are TGTGCCAGCAGTCCAAAACTACTAGCGCGGGACAATGAGCAGTTCTTC. Translated, it gives CASSPKLLARDNEQFF.

This chain uses TRBV7-2 with TRBJ2-1; 11 nucleotides line up with TRBD2. This CDR3 is 19 amino acids long. The V gene's germline CDR1 is SGHTA and CDR2 FQGNSA. Losses at the gene ends were 2 bases for V and 2 bases for J; bases not matched to a gene: 11. In DNA form, the CDR3 reads TGTGCCAGCAGCTTACCGGGTAGCGGGAGGGCCAGAGCCTACAATGAGCAGTTCTTC. Translating it yields CASSLPGSGRARAYNEQFF.

This clonotype was counted many times. V is TRBV3-1 and J is TRBJ2-3; 16 bases map to TRBD2. J was trimmed by 6 bases and V by 4 bases; bases with no gene match: 4. The CDR3 contains 16 residues. The germline CDR1 and CDR2 sequences are LGHDT and YNNKEL (reference sequence). In nucleotides, the CDR3 is TGTGCCAGCAGCCGGGGACTAGCGGGAGGGTTGGATACGCAGTATTTT. Amino acid sequence: CASSRGLAGGLDTQYF.

The CDR3, as DNA: TGTGCCAGCAGCGGGACTAGGAACACCGGGGAGCTGTTTTTT. This gives the protein CASSGTRNTGELFF. The gene calls are TRBV11-3 and TRBJ2-2; 8 bases map to TRBD2. CDR1 is SGHNT, CDR2 YENEEA, per germline. J was trimmed by 1 base and V by 5 bases; bases with no gene match: 0. The CDR3 runs to 14 residues. The variable domain in full, with the rest retrieved from reference TRBV11-3 and TRBJ2-2, is EAGVVQSPRYKIIEKKQPVAFWCNPISGHNTLYWYLQNLGQGPELLIRYENEEAVDDSQLPKDRFSAERLKGVDSTLKIQPAELGDSAVYLCASSGTRNTGELFFGEGSRLTVL.

V gene TRBV6-6 combines with J gene TRBJ2-1, with D uncertain. V lost 2 bases to trimming and J lost 7 bases, with 3 bases between them. Germline-derived CDR1 and CDR2 are MNHNY and SVGAGI (reference sequence). This CDR3 region has 11 residues. CDR3 sequence (DNA): TGTGCCAGCAGTTACCGTAATGAGCAGTTCTTC. This encodes CASSYRNEQFF.

This sequence joins TRBV7-9 and TRBJ2-3, with TRBD2 matching over 9 bases. The CDR3 is 14 amino acids. Trimming took 5 bases from V and 4 from J; bases not matched to a gene: 4. Germline loops: CDR1 SEHNR, CDR2 FQNEAQ (reference sequence). In DNA, the CDR3 is TGTGCCAGCAGCCTGAGGACTAGCGCAGATACGCAGTATTTT. It codes for CASSLRTSADTQYF.